This T cell receptor beta chain was recorded in a study of T-cell memory formation after mild COVID-19. TCRdb passed the 5' RACE reads through MiXCR, listing each CDR3 protein once. This sample has 200,000 to 300,000 distinct CDR3 sequences; 15% occur once, and the top ten carry approximately 2.1%. In its sample, this clonotype was seen a few times. The CDR3 has 16 residues. Germline CDR1 SGHDN, CDR2 FVKESK. With 4 bases clipped from V and 4 bases from J, the junction kept 8 bases outside the gene matches. The receptor's source is an adult woman who had mild COVID-19 (a few samples of this study predate the infection). Cell type and time point are not known. V gene TRBV14 combines with J gene TRBJ2-1; 9 bases map to TRBD1. The sample consisted of PBMCs or a T cell subset sorted from them (not recorded which). CDR3 DNA: TGTGCCAGCAGCCCACAGGGGGCCATTCCATACAATGAGCAGTTCTTC. This gives the protein CASSPQGAIPYNEQFF.